The entry that follows covers one T cell receptor beta chain sequence. What it binds is not known. The entry originates in a study of OX40 agonist ivuxolimab in advanced cancers. Sequenced by immunoSEQ multiplex PCR; TCRdb stores in-frame clones only, minus some. The sample consists of 24,000 or so clones, 79% of them appearing once. Excluded were patients having autoimmune disease history or systemic immunosuppression. V dropped 5 bases and J dropped 3 bases, with 7 bases sitting between them. Germline CDR1 SEHNR, CDR2 FQNEAQ (reference sequence). This CDR3 contains 12 residues. Broader study findings: It was not determined which antigens were specifically recognized by the peripheral T cells that had undergone clonal expansion.

The TCR was taken from an adult with an advanced solid tumor such as melanoma, head and neck, liver or kidney cancer. Sequenced material: CD4+ or CD8+ T cells sorted from blood, taken in a trial of the OX40 agonist ivuxolimab. The genes are TRBV7-9 and TRBJ2-5, with D hard to call. CDR3 protein: CASSRREETQYF. The CDR3 coding sequence is TGTGCCAGCAGCCGCCGGGAAGAGACCCAGTACTTC. The full variable domain, rest sourced from reference TRBV7-9 and TRBJ2-5, is DTGVSQNPRHKITKRGQNVTFRCDPISEHNRLYWYRQTLGQGPEFLTYFQNEAQLEKSRLLSDRFSAERPKGSFSTLEIQRTEQGDSAMYLCASSRREETQYFGPGTRLLVL.